This T cell receptor beta chain was identified during a study of OX40 agonist ivuxolimab in advanced cancers. Study overall: Hepatocellular carcinoma, melanoma, renal cell or head and neck cancer occurred in dose-escalation patients. The study reported partial responses in three patients: one hepatocellular carcinoma, two cutaneous melanoma.

Method: immunoSEQ multiplex PCR; TCRdb's copy keeps in-frame clones and lacks some. The data show about 19,000 clones, about 73% seen once. The CDR3 is made up of 15 amino acids. V trimming: 3 bases; J trimming: 7 bases; junction bases outside the gene matches: 9. Per the germline V gene, CDR1 is MDHEN and CDR2 is SYDVKM. The V and J genes are TRBV28 and TRBJ2-3; TRBD2 matches at 8 bases. This TCR was sampled from an adult with an advanced solid tumor such as melanoma, head and neck, liver or kidney cancer. Sequences were derived from CD4+ or CD8+ T cells sorted from blood, sampled in a trial of the OX40 agonist ivuxolimab. The CDR3 loop reads CASSLEGLVYNTQYF. CDR3 DNA: TGTGCCAGCAGTTTGGAGGGACTAGTGTATAATACGCAGTATTTT.